Here is one TCR beta chain with its context. Its specificity is not known. A multiplex PCR was run with 60 Vbeta primers and 13 Jbeta primers. Generated by immunoSEQ multiplex PCR, the TCRdb table keeps only in-frame clones and is missing some. Altogether roughly 110,000 clones are present, 81% being singletons, with the ten largest covering approximately 2.4%. This specimen belongs to a study of cytomegalovirus exposure and HLA in healthy donors. Overall study findings and caveats: As confirmed in vitro, a few CMV-associated chains were specific for CMV antigens. One later analysis reportedly identified an Asian-associated ancestry cluster that showed fewer N-insertions than the roughly 620-donor mean. TCR beta chains associated with HLA were, in a later analysis, more clonally expanded than equally common others. The classifier reportedly diagnosed cytomegalovirus status with high specificity and sensitivity.

This CDR3 contains 18 residues. Germline CDR1 SGHVS, CDR2 FQNEAQ. The germline V and J ends were trimmed by 5 bases and 7 bases, with 27 bases remaining between them. The material sequenced was PBMCs. This sequence joins TRBV7-8 and TRBJ2-1; perhaps TRBD2 as D (6 bases). The TCR was taken from a man in his thirties or forties in good health and CMV-seronegative. The CDR3, as DNA: TGTGCCAGCAGCCCGCAGAGCGGGCGGACCATTTGGGGTAATGAGCAGTTCTTC. It yields the protein CASSPQSGRTIWGNEQFF.